These 11 T cell receptor beta chains originate from one sample sequenced in a study of T cells in Graves' hyperthyroidism and ophthalmopathy. Amplification targeted TCR beta CDR3 regions from RNA transcripts. When the TCR CDR3 underwent first-round RT-PCR, the HTBI primer set was used. Using its own MiXCR run on the multiplex PCR reads, TCRdb lists one record per CDR3 protein. The sample has about 270,000 distinct CDR3 sequences, 20% to 30% seen once. Specimen: blood. The source of these receptors is a man between 35 and 55 years old with Graves' hyperthyroidism that later progressed to Graves' ophthalmopathy.

This clonotype has ten or more counts. The chain links TRBV30 to TRBJ2-7; D is uncertain. Germline loops: CDR1 GTSNPN, CDR2 SVGIG (reference sequence). V lost 5 bases, J lost 12 bases, and 17 bases lay in between. CDR3 length: 11 amino acids. The DNA of the CDR3 is TGTGCCTGGCAGACCGGTCAGGCTCGGTACTTC. This encodes CAWQTGQARYF.

This clonotype has ten or more counts. The chain combines TRBV2 with TRBJ1-1; D is perhaps TRBD1 (5 bases). The V gene's germline CDR1 is SNHLY and CDR2 FYNNEI. Trimming cost V 7 bases and J 1 base, with 19 bases left between them. CDR3 length: 16 amino acids. The CDR3 nucleotides read TGTGCCAGCACGGTCGGGGGATTGAGAGAGAACACTGAAGCTTTCTTT. This sequence encodes CASTVGGLRENTEAFF.

There are many counts of this clonotype. The J gene is TRBJ2-3, the V gene TRBV28, with TRBD1 matching over 8 bases. Looked up from germline, CDR1 is MDHEN and CDR2 is SYDVKM. The V segment lost 4 bases and the J segment 4 bases; nucleotides outside the gene matches: 10. The CDR3 spans 16 residues. The DNA of the CDR3 is TGTGCCAGCAGTTGGGGTGGTGCAGGGGGCGCAGATACGCAGTATTTT. Translation gives CASSWGGAGGADTQYF.

This clonotype showed up many times. This chain uses TRBV24-1 with TRBJ2-5, with 7 bases fitting TRBD1. The J segment lost 5 bases and the V segment lost 7 bases, leaving 3 bases of the junction unmatched. Germline V CDR1 and CDR2: KGHDR, SFDVKD. The CDR3 has 12 residues. CDR3 residues: CATRGTAETQYF. CDR3 DNA: TGTGCCACCAGGGGGACAGCCGAGACCCAGTACTTC.

Only a few counts were recorded for this clonotype. A read error may be the cause here, since a much bigger clone is one base away. The chain employs TRBV11-2 and TRBJ2-4; 10 positions agree with TRBD2. The CDR3 has 15 amino acids. CDR1 is SGHAT and CDR2 is FQNNGV in the germline V gene. Here the CDR3 DNA reads TGTGCCAGCAGCTCGAGCGGGAGGGCCCGATTTATTCAGCACTTC. This codes for CASSSSGRARFIQHF.

In this sample, this clonotype turned up many times. The chain uses TRBV12-3 or TRBV12-4 and TRBJ2-2; D not resolved. Trimming cost V 5 bases and J 5 bases, with 6 bases left between them. The CDR3 loop spans 12 amino acids. CDR3: CASSDQTGELFF. The DNA for the CDR3 is TGTGCCAGCAGTGATCAAACCGGGGAGCTGTTTTTT.

The V and J genes are TRBV24-1 and TRBJ1-1; D remains unclear. Germline V gives CDR1 KGHDR, CDR2 SFDVKD. There are 13 residues in the CDR3. V was cut by 8 bases and J by 6 bases, with 15 bases left in between. Here the CDR3 reads CATIGRRSPEAFF. CDR3 coding DNA: TGTGCCACCATAGGCAGAAGAAGTCCTGAAGCTTTCTTT.

This clonotype was picked up one time. The chain joins TRBV11-2 to TRBJ2-7; D ambiguous. From germline, CDR1 is SGHAT and CDR2 FQNNGV. The CDR3 consists of 16 residues. Between the trimmed V and J ends, which lost 6 bases and 3 bases, there was a span of 21 bases. The CDR3 spells CASSPPRAKGLYEQYF. CDR3 nucleotides: TGTGCCAGCAGTCCACCCCGGGCGAAAGGGCTCTACGAGCAGTACTTC.

The CDR3 spells CASGYMAEAFF. The DNA of the CDR3 is TGTGCCAGCGGGTACATGGCTGAAGCTTTCTTT. The chain uses TRBV6-2 or TRBV6-3 and TRBJ1-1; no definite D call. This CDR3 region has 11 residues. Germline assignment: CDR1 MNHEY and CDR2 SVGEGT. Trimming removed 8 bases at V and 6 bases at J, with 10 bases between.

This clonotype showed up many times. The rearrangement joins TRBV28 to TRBJ1-1, with D unclear. CDR3 length: 12 amino acids. V was cut by 3 bases and J by 11 bases, with 13 bases left in between. CDR1 and CDR2 (germline): MDHEN, SYDVKM. CDR3 amino acids: CASSLGLSRAFF. CDR3 sequence (DNA): TGTGCCAGCAGTTTGGGGTTGAGTCGGGCTTTCTTT.

This clonotype was picked up many times. The chain has TRBV6-5 and TRBJ2-6; no reliable D call. Trimming left V 0 bases short and J 0 bases short, with 9 bases between. The CDR3 consists of 17 residues. Germline lookup yields CDR1 MNHEY and CDR2 SVGAGI. CDR3 region: CASSYSIGSSGANVLTF. CDR3 in DNA: TGTGCCAGCAGTTACTCGATCGGGTCCTCTGGGGCCAACGTCCTGACTTTC.